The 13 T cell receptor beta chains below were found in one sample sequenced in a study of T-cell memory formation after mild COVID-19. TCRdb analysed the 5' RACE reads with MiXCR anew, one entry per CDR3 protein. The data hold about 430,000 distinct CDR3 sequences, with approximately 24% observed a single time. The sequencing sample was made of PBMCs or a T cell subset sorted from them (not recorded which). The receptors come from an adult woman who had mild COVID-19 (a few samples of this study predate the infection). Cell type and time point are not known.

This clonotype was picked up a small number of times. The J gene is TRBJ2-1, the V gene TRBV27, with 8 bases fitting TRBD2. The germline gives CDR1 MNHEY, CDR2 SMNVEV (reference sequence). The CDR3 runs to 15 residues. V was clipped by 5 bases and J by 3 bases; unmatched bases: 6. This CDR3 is CASSPQRGSYNEQFF. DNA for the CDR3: TGTGCCAGCAGTCCTCAGCGGGGGAGCTACAATGAGCAGTTCTTC.

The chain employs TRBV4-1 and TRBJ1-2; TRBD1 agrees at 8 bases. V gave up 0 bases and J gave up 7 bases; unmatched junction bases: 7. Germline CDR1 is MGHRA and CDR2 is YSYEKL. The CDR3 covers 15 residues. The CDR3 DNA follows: TGCGCCAGCAGCCAAGATCGGACAGGGATGGGTGGCTACACCTTC. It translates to CASSQDRTGMGGYTF.

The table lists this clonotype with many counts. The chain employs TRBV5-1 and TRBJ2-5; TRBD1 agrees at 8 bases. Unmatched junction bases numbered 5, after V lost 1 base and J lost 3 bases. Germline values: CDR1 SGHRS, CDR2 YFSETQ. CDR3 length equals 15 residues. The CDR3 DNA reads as TGCGCCAGCAGCTTGTCAGGGGGCGCGGAAGAGACCCAGTACTTC. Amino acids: CASSLSGGAEETQYF.

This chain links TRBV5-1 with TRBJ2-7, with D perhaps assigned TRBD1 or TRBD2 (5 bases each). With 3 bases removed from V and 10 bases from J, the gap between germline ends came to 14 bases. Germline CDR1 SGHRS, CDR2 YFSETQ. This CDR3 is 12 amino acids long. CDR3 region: CASSSGAGGQYF. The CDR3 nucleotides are TGCGCCAGCAGCTCCGGCGCTGGGGGTCAGTACTTC. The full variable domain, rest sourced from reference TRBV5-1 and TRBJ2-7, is KAGVTQTPRYLIKTRGQQVTLSCSPISGHRSVSWYQQTPGQGLQFLFEYFSETQRNKGNFPGRFSGRQFSNSRSEMNVSTLELGDSALYLCASSSGAGGQYFGPGTRLTVT.

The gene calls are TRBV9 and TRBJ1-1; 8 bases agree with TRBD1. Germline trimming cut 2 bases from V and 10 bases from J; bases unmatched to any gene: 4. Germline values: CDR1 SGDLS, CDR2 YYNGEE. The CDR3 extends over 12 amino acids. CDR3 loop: CASSVNRGAAFF. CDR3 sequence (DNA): TGTGCCAGCAGCGTTAACAGGGGGGCAGCTTTCTTT.

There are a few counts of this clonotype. DNA of the CDR3: TGTGCCAGCGACCCCAGTCCCGGTACAGGGTACAATGAGCAGTTCTTC. It codes for CASDPSPGTGYNEQFF. This chain uses TRBV7-9 with TRBJ2-1, with D perhaps TRBD1 (6 bases). The CDR3 loop spans 16 amino acids. V lost 8 bases and J 4 bases, leaving 21 bases between the germline ends. From germline, CDR1 is SEHNR and CDR2 FQNEAQ (reference sequence).

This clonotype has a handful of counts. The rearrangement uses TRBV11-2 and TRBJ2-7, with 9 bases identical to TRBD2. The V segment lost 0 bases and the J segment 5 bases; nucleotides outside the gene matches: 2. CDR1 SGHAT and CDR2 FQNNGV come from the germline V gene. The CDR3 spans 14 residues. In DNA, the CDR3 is TGTGCCAGCAGCTTAGACAGCGGGAGGAACGAGCAGTACTTC. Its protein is CASSLDSGRNEQYF. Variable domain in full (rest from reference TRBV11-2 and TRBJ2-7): EAGVAQSPRYKIIEKRQSVAFWCNPISGHATLYWYQQILGQGPKLLIQFQNNGVVDDSQLPKDRFSAERLKGVDSTLKIQPAKLEDSAVYLCASSLDSGRNEQYFGPGTRLTVT.

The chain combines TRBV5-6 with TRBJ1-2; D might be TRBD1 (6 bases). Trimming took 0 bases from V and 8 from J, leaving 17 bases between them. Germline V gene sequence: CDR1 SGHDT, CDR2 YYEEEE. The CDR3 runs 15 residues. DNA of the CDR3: TGTGCCAGCAGCTTGGCCGGGGGGCTCGGTTCCGGCTACACCTTC. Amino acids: CASSLAGGLGSGYTF.

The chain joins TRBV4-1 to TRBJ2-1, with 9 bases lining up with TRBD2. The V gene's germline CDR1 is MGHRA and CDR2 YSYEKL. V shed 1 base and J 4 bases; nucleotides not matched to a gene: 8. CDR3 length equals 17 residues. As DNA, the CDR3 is TGCGCCAGCAGCCAAGTCGTTCTTAGCGGGGGATACAATGAGCAGTTCTTC. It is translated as CASSQVVLSGGYNEQFF.

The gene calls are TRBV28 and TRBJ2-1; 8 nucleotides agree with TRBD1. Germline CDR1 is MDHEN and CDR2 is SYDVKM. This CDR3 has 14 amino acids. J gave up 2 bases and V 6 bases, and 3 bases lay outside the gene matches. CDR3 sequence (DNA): TGTGCCAGCAGAACAGGGGGGACCTACAATGAGCAGTTCTTC. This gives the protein CASRTGGTYNEQFF.

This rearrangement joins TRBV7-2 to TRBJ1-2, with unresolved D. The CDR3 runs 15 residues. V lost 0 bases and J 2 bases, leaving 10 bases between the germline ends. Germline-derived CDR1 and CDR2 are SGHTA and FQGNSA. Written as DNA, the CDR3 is TGTGCCAGCAGCTTAGCAGGGCGCCTCAACTATGGCTACACCTTC. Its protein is CASSLAGRLNYGYTF.

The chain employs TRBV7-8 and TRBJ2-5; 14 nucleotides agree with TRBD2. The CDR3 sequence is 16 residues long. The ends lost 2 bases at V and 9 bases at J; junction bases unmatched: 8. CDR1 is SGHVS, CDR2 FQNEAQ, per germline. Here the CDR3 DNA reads TGTGCCAGCAGCTTACCCGGACTAGCGGGGGGATTCGCCCAGTACTTC. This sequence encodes CASSLPGLAGGFAQYF.

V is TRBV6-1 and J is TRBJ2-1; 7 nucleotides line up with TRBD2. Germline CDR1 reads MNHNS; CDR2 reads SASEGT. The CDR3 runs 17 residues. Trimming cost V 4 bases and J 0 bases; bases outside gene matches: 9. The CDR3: CASSGPTSVSSYNEQFF. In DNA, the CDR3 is TGTGCCAGCAGTGGCCCCACTAGCGTAAGCTCCTACAATGAGCAGTTCTTC.